These T cell receptor beta chains were read from a single sample in a study of T cell changes during pregnancy in multiple sclerosis. Generated by immunoSEQ multiplex PCR, the TCRdb table keeps only in-frame clones and is missing some. The data hold 45,000 to 50,000 clones, with around nine tenths observed a single time. The specimen comprised CD4+ T cells from peripheral blood mononuclear cells, sampled in the second trimester of pregnancy. The receptors were sampled from a female donor in good health, enrolled as a control in a pregnancy study. Each CDR3 is given with its conserved first and last residue.

TRBJ1-5,TRBV5-1,CASSLQGNGNQPQHF
TRBJ2-1,TRBV15,CATSRVLADHEQFF
TRBJ1-3,TRBV7-2,CASSLQGLSSGNTIYF
TRBJ1-5,TRBV7-3,CASSLIAGDGNQPQHF
TRBJ1-2,TRBV5-1,CASSWDRGYGYTF
TRBJ2-1,TRBV10-3,CAIGSGNYNEQFF
TRBJ1-1,TRBV15,CATSQVGTTEAFF
TRBJ1-1,TRBV28,CASRSQGGNTEAFF
TRBJ2-3,TRBV5-4,CASSLDSGGADTQYF
TRBJ1-1,TRBV2,CASAQEGLTEAFF
TRBJ1-5,TRBV6-1,CASTFSQGSEPQHF
TRBJ2-5,TRBV10-3,CAISAASGGSETQYF
TRBJ2-5,TRBV5-4,CASSTPTGRQETQYF